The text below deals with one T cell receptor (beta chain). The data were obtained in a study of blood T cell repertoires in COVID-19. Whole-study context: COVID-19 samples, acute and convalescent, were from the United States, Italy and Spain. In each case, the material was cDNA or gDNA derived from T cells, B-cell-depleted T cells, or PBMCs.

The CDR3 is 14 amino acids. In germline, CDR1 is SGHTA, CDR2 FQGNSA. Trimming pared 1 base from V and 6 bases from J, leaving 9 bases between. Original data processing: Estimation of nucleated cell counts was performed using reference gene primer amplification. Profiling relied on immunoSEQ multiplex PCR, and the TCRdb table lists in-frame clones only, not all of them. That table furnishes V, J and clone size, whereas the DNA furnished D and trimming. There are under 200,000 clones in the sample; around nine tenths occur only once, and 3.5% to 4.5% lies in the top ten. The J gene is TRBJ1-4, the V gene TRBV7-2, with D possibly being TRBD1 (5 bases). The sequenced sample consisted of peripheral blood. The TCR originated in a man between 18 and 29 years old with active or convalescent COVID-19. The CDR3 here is CASSLVPGYEKLFF. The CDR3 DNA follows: TGTGCCAGCAGCTTAGTCCCAGGGTATGAAAAACTGTTTTTT.